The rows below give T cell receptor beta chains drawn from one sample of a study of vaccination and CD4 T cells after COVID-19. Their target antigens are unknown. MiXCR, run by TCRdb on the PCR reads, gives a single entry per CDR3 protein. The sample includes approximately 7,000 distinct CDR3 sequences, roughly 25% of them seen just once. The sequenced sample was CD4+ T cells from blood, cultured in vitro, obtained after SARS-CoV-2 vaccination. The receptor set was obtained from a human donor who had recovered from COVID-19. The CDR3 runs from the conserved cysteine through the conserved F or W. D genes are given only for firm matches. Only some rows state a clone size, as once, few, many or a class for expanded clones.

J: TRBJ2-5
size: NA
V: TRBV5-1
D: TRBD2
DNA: TGCGCCAGCAGCCTACAATGGGGGGGAGCCCAAGAGACCCAGTACTTC
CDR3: CASSLQWGGAQETQYF

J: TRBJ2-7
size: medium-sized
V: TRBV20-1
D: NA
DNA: TGCAGTGCTAGAGATCCCCAGGGATTTTCCTACGAGCAGTACTTC
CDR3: CSARDPQGFSYEQYF

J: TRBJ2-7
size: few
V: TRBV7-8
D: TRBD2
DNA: TGTGCCAGCAGCGTAGGGACTAGCGGAACCTACGAGCAGTACTTC
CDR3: CASSVGTSGTYEQYF

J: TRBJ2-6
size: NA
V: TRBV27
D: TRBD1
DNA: TGTGCCAGCAGTTTGAAACTCGACAGGGGGAGCTCTGGGGCCAACGTCCTGACTTTC
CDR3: CASSLKLDRGSSGANVLTF

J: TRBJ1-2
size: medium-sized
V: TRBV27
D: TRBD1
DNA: TGTGCCAGCAGCCTTGGACAGGGACATGGCTACACCTTC
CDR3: CASSLGQGHGYTF

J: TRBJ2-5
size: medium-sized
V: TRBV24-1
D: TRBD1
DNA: TGTGCCACCAGTGATTCCGAGAACAGGGGACCCCAGTACTTC
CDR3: CATSDSENRGPQYF

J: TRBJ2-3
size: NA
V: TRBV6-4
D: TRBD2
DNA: TGTGCCAGCAGTGAGGAGCGGGGGGGTACAGATACGCAGTATTTT
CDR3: CASSEERGGTDTQYF

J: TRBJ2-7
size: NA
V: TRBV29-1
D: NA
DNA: TGCAGCGTTGAAGATCCAACAGGGAGAGGCTCCTACGAGCAGTACTTC
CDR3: CSVEDPTGRGSYEQYF

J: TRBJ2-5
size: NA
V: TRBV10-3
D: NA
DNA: TGTGCCATCAGTGAGACGGCAGGTTACAAGGAGACCCAGTACTTC
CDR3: CAISETAGYKETQYF

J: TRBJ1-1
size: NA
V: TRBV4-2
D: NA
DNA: TGTGCCAGCAGCCAAGATCCCCCTCGGACTGAAGCTTTCTTT
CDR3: CASSQDPPRTEAFF

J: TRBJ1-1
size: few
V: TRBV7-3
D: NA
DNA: TGTGCCAGCAGCCCTCGGGGCCCGAACACTGAAGCTTTCTTT
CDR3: CASSPRGPNTEAFF

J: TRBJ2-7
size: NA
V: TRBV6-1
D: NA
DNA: TGTGCCAGCACGGGCGCCTACGAGCAGTACTTC
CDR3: CASTGAYEQYF

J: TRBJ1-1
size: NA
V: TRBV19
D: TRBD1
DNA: TGTGCCAGTAGTATGAGGGGGACAGGGGTCACTGAAGCTTTCTTT
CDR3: CASSMRGTGVTEAFF

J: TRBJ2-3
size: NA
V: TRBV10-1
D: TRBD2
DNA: TGCGCCAGCAGTGAGTCTGGGGAGGGGACAGATACGCAGTATTTT
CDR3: CASSESGEGTDTQYF

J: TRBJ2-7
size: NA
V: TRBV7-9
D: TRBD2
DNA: TGTGCCAGCAGCCCAAGCGGGAGCTTTCGGCACGAGCAGTACTTC
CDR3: CASSPSGSFRHEQYF

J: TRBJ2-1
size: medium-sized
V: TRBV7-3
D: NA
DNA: TGTGCCAGCAGCTTCACCAGGGGGGATGAGCAGTTCTTC
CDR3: CASSFTRGDEQFF

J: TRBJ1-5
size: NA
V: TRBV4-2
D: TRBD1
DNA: TGTGCCAGCAGACTAACAGGGGGCCATCAGCCCCAGCATTTT
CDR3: CASRLTGGHQPQHF

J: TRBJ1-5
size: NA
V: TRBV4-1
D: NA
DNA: TGCGCCAGCAGTCGGGAGGGGGGACAAAATAGCAATCAGCCCCAGCATTTT
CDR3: CASSREGGQNSNQPQHF

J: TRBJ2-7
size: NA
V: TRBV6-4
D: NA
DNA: TGTGCCAGCAGTTATTTCCAAGGACGGGACGAGCAGTACTTC
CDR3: CASSYFQGRDEQYF

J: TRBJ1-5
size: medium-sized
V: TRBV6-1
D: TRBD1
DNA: TGTGCCAGCAGTGTCCGACAGGGCATGTTGCAGCCCCAGCATTTT
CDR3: CASSVRQGMLQPQHF

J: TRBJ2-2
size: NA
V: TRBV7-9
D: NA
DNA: TGTGCCAGCAGCCTGGGACAGAACACCGGGGAGCTGTTTTTT
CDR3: CASSLGQNTGELFF

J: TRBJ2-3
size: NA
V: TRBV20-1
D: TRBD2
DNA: TGCAGTGCTAGACGGACTAGCGGGGGCACAGATACGCAGTATTTT
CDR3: CSARRTSGGTDTQYF

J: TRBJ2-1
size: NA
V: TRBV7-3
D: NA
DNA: TGTGCCAGCAGCTCAAGCTCCTACAATGAGCAGTTCTTC
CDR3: CASSSSSYNEQFF

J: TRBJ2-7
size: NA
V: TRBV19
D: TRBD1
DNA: TGTGCCAGTAGTAGGACAGGGGGCTACGAGCAGTACTTC
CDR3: CASSRTGGYEQYF

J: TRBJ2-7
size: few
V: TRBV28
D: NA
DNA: TGTGCCAGCAGAACCCAGGGGGGGACCTACGAGCAGTACTTC
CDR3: CASRTQGGTYEQYF

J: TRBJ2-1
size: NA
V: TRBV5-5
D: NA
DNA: TGTGCCAGCAGCTTGGTGACTTCTGGGCAGTTCTTC
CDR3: CASSLVTSGQFF

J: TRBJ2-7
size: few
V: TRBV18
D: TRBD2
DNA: TGTGCCAGCTCACCAACGGGAGGCGAGCAGTACTTC
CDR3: CASSPTGGEQYF

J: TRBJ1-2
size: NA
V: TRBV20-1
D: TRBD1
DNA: TGCAGTGCTATCACAGGGGGGGTGGGATATGGCTACACCTTC
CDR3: CSAITGGVGYGYTF

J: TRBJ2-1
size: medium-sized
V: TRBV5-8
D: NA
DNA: TGTGCCAGCAGGACGTACCCAGCGGCTCGCTACAATGAGCAGTTCTTC
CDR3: CASRTYPAARYNEQFF

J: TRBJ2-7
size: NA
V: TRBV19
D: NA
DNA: TGTGCCAGTGGGGCGGGGACAGCTTCCTACGAGCAGTACTTC
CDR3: CASGAGTASYEQYF

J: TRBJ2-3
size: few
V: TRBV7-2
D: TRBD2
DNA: TGTGCCAGCAGCCCCAGCCCTAGCGGGAGGGCCCTCGCGCAGTATTTT
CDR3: CASSPSPSGRALAQYF

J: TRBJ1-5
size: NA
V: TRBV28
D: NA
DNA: TGTGCCAGCAGTCTCTACAGGATTTATAGCAATCAGCCCCAGCATTTT
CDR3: CASSLYRIYSNQPQHF

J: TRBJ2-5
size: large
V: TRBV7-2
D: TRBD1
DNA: TGTGCCAGCAGCTTAGGGGTTCTACAGGGGGCCCAAGGGACCCAGTACTTC
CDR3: CASSLGVLQGAQGTQYF

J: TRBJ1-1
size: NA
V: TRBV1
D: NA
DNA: TGCACCAGCAGCCAACGTTCTAAGAATGCAAACACTGAAGCTTTCTTT
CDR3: CTSSQRSKNANTEAFF

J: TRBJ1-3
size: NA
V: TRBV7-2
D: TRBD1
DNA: TGTGCCAGCAGCCGGTCCTCGCACAGGGGAGACACCATATATTTT
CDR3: CASSRSSHRGDTIYF

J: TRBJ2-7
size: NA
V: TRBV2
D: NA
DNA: TGTGCCTCGGGGGTAGCATACGAGCAGTACTTC
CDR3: CASGVAYEQYF

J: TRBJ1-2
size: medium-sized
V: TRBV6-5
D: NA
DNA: TGTGCCAGCAGTTACGACACTACCTATCAAGGCTACACCTTC
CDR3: CASSYDTTYQGYTF

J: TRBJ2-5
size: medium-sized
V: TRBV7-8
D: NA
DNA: TGTGCCAGCACCCCGGGGAGAGAGACCCAGTACTTC
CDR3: CASTPGRETQYF

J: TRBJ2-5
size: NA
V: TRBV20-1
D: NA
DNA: TGCAGTGCTAGAGCCGGACAGAAAGAGACCCAGTACTTC
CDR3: CSARAGQKETQYF

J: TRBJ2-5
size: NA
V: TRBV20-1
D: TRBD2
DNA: TGCAGTGCTAGCATTGGGACTAGCGGGATCCAAGAGACCCAGTACTTC
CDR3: CSASIGTSGIQETQYF

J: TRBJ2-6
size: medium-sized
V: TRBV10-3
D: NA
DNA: TGTGCCATCAGTGATGGCTCTGGGGCCAACGTCCTGACTTTC
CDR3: CAISDGSGANVLTF

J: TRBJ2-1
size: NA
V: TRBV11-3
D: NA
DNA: TGTGCCAGCAGCTTATTCAGGGATCGTGAGCAGTTCTTC
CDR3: CASSLFRDREQFF

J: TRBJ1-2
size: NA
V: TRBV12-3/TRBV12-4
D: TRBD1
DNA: TGTGCCAGCAGTCCCGGGACAGGGTACAATGGCTACACCTTC
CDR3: CASSPGTGYNGYTF

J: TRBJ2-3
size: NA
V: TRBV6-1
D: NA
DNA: TGTGCCAGCAGCCGAGGGGCGGGATATCGCACAGATACGCAGTATTTT
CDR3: CASSRGAGYRTDTQYF

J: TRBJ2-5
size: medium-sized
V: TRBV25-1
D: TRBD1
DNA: TGTGCCAGCAGTGGACAGACAGGGTTGTTGGAGACCCAGTACTTC
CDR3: CASSGQTGLLETQYF

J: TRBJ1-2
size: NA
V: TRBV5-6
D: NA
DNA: TGTGCCAGCAGCTTGGCCCACAACTATGGCTACACCTTC
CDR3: CASSLAHNYGYTF

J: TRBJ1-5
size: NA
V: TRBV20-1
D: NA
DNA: TGCAGTGCTCCTGCCGGTCAGCTATATAATCAGCCCCAGCATTTT
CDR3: CSAPAGQLYNQPQHF

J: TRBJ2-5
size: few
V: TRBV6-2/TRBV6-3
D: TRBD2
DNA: TGTGCCAGCAGGACCCCGACTAGCTCGCAAGAGACCCAGTACTTC
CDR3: CASRTPTSSQETQYF

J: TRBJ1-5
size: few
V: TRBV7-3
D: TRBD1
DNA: TGTGCCAGCAGCTTAAAATGCTCTACAGGGGTGCCGCCCCAGCATTTT
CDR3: CASSLKCSTGVPPQHF

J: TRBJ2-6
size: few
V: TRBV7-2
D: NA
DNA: TGTGCCAGCAGCTTCATCAGGGGCGCGCCTGGGGCCAACGTCCTGACTTTC
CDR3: CASSFIRGAPGANVLTF

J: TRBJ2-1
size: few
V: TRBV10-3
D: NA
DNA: TGTGCCATCAGTGACCCCGGGACGGTCAACAATGAGCAGTTCTTC
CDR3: CAISDPGTVNNEQFF

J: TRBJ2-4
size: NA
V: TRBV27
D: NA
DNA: TGTGCCAGCAGTTTAACATGGCCCGAGGGCCTTCAGTACTTC
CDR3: CASSLTWPEGLQYF

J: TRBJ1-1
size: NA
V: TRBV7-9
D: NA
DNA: TGTGCCAGCAGCTTATTAGCAGGGACGAACACTGAAGCTTTCTTT
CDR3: CASSLLAGTNTEAFF

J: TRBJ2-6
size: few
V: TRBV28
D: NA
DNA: TGTGCCAGCAGTTTACCAGGGGACAACTCTGGGGCCAACGTCCTGACTTTC
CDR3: CASSLPGDNSGANVLTF

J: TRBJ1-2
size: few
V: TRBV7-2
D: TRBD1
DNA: TGTGCCAGCAGCCTGGGACAGAACTATGGCTACACCTTC
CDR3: CASSLGQNYGYTF

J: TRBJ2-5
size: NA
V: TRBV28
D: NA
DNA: TGTGCCAGCAGTTTAGGTATAGAGACCCAGTACTTC
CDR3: CASSLGIETQYF

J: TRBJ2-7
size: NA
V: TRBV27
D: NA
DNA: TGTGCCAGCAGAGGATCCTGGGAAGCCTACGAGCAGTACTTC
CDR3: CASRGSWEAYEQYF

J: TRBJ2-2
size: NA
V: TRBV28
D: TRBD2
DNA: TGTGCCAGCCGGGGGGGCCGAGTCTCCGGGGAGCTGTTTTTT
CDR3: CASRGGRVSGELFF

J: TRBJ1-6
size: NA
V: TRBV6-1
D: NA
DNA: TGTGCCAGCAGGGCCGGGACGTGGGACCGTAATTCACCCCTCCACTTT
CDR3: CASRAGTWDRNSPLHF

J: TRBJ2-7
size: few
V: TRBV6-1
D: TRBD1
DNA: TGTGCCAGCAGACCCCGACAGGGAGTGGTCCTCTCCGAGCAGTACTTC
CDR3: CASRPRQGVVLSEQYF